This record looks at one T cell receptor beta chain sequence and its context. This record belongs to a study of shared clonotypes between healthy human individuals. Using immunoSEQ multiplex PCR, the repertoire was profiled, and TCRdb retains in-frame clones only, with some absent. The sample records some 740,000 clones, about 91% being singletons. V was cut by 5 bases and J by 4 bases, with 14 bases left in between. In germline, CDR1 is SNHLY, CDR2 FYNNEI. The CDR3 runs 15 residues. CD8 cells classed as naive were CD45RO-negative and positively selected for CCR7, excluding terminally differentiated effector memory CD45RA+ cells.

J is TRBJ2-2 and V is TRBV2; possible D gene TRBD2, 6 bases. This receptor was taken from a man under 40 in good health. The sample taken for sequencing was naive CD8+ T cells sorted from blood. The DNA for the CDR3 is TGTGCCAGCAGTCGGGACTCCCGGGCCACCGGGGAGCTGTTTTTT. Translated: CASSRDSRATGELFF. The full variable domain, its missing parts supplied by reference TRBV2 and TRBJ2-2, is EPEVTQTPSHQVTQMGQEVILRCVPISNHLYFYWYRQILGQKVEFLVSFYNNEISEKSEIFDDQFSVERPDGSNFTLKIRSTKLEDSAMYFCASSRDSRATGELFFGEGSRLTVL.